A selection of T cell receptor beta chains follows, all from one sample in a study of T cells in localized non-small cell lung cancer. Method: immunoSEQ multiplex PCR; TCRdb's copy keeps in-frame clones and lacks some. The table lists 4,000 to 4,500 clones, about 42% of them singletons. This material consisted of lung tumor tissue, taken before any cancer treatment. Receptor source: a woman between 40 and 69 years old with stage I lung adenocarcinoma. The conserved cysteine and the conserved F or W are not part of the CDR3 here. A D gene is named only where the DNA matches it firmly.

>.|TRBJ1-1|TRBV30
AWSVGQLNTEAF
>.|TRBJ2-7|TRBV9
ASSVARVLVADTYEQY
>.|TRBJ1-2|TRBV11-3
ASSLLLFGYGYT
>.|TRBJ1-1|TRBV5-1
ASSLVVENTEAF
>.|TRBJ2-7|TRBV19
ASSIGAGREQY
>TRBD2|TRBJ2-5|TRBV6-1
AISEGTSGWLGWETQY
>.|TRBJ1-4|TRBV28
ASSLRMNEKLF
>.|TRBJ2-7|TRBV19
ASSIDLGGGSYEQY
>.|TRBJ2-7|TRBV6-8
ASSYYRNYEQY
>TRBD2|TRBJ2-3|TRBV14
ASSQGWTSGRGGTDTQY
>TRBD1|TRBJ2-4|TRBV6-8
ASKLPVQGAKNIQY
>TRBD1|TRBJ2-1|TRBV6-8
ASSSLSPGTGEYEQF
>TRBD1|TRBJ2-2|TRBV30
AWSRQGENTGELF
>.|TRBJ2-2|TRBV18
ASSSPVLTNTGELF
>.|TRBJ1-2|TRBV18
ASSPNGDLKYGYT